A selection of T cell receptor beta chains follows, all from one sample in a study of blood T cell repertoires in COVID-19. Only in-frame clones appear in the TCRdb table, and some are missing; sequencing was by immunoSEQ multiplex PCR. The sample consists of 250,000 to 350,000 clones, about nine tenths of them appearing once. Material for sequencing was peripheral blood. The receptors come from a woman in her twenties or thirties with COVID-19, enrolled during active disease. Each CDR3 is given with its conserved first and last residue. The order of the fields is D gene, J gene, clone size, V gene, CDR3 protein, CDR3 DNA. D genes are given only for firm matches. Clone sizes are given selectively: once, few, many, or a class where the clone is expanded.

d_gene: -
j_gene: TRBJ2-2
abundance: -
v_gene: TRBV5-1
CDR3aa: CASSRDSNTGELFF
CDR3nt: TGCGCCAGCAGTCGAGATTCGAACACCGGGGAGCTGTTTTTT

d_gene: TRBD1
j_gene: TRBJ2-7
abundance: -
v_gene: TRBV11-2
CDR3aa: CASSPGTGGFGYEQYF
CDR3nt: TGTGCCAGCAGCCCCGGGACAGGAGGTTTTGGCTACGAGCAGTACTTC

d_gene: TRBD2
j_gene: TRBJ2-7
abundance: -
v_gene: TRBV6-5
CDR3aa: CASSYSGLASYEQYF
CDR3nt: TGTGCCAGCAGTTACTCGGGACTAGCCTCCTACGAGCAGTACTTC

d_gene: TRBD2
j_gene: TRBJ2-7
abundance: -
v_gene: TRBV7-2
CDR3aa: CASSFGAGGTYEQYF
CDR3nt: TGTGCCAGCAGCTTCGGAGCGGGAGGCACCTACGAGCAGTACTTC

d_gene: -
j_gene: TRBJ2-3
abundance: -
v_gene: TRBV6-1
CDR3aa: CASSGRHGSPGGDTQYF
CDR3nt: TGTGCCAGCAGTGGCAGGCACGGGAGCCCCGGAGGTGATACGCAGTATTTT

d_gene: -
j_gene: TRBJ1-1
abundance: -
v_gene: TRBV5-8
CDR3aa: CASSLGPRQAFF
CDR3nt: TGTGCCAGCAGCTTGGGGCCCAGGCAGGCTTTCTTT

d_gene: TRBD1
j_gene: TRBJ2-7
abundance: -
v_gene: TRBV7-9
CDR3aa: CASRPGQGAYEQYF
CDR3nt: TGTGCCAGCCGCCCGGGACAGGGCGCCTACGAGCAGTACTTC

d_gene: TRBD1
j_gene: TRBJ1-1
abundance: -
v_gene: TRBV6-5
CDR3aa: CASTGQGSDTEAFF
CDR3nt: TGTGCCAGCACCGGACAGGGTTCGGACACTGAAGCTTTCTTT

d_gene: -
j_gene: TRBJ1-1
abundance: once
v_gene: TRBV2
CDR3aa: CATNLGSGTEAFF
CDR3nt: TGTGCCACGAACCTTGGGAGCGGCACTGAAGCTTTCTTT

d_gene: -
j_gene: TRBJ1-5
abundance: few
v_gene: TRBV18
CDR3aa: CASSPASSNQPQHF
CDR3nt: TGTGCCAGCTCACCAGCCAGTAGCAATCAGCCCCAGCATTTT

d_gene: TRBD2
j_gene: TRBJ2-1
abundance: -
v_gene: TRBV10-1
CDR3aa: CASSRGLAGEVGNEQFF
CDR3nt: TGCGCCAGCAGCCGCGGACTAGCGGGAGAGGTCGGCAATGAGCAGTTCTTC

d_gene: -
j_gene: TRBJ1-1
abundance: -
v_gene: TRBV12-3/TRBV12-4
CDR3aa: CASSPSGGREAFF
CDR3nt: TGTGCCAGCAGCCCCAGTGGGGGCAGGGAAGCTTTCTTT

d_gene: TRBD1
j_gene: TRBJ2-1
abundance: -
v_gene: TRBV7-9
CDR3aa: CASSLASQGDEQFF
CDR3nt: TGTGCCAGCAGCTTAGCGAGCCAGGGGGATGAGCAGTTCTTC

d_gene: -
j_gene: TRBJ1-2
abundance: once
v_gene: TRBV5-1
CDR3aa: CASSRNRENYGYTF
CDR3nt: TGCGCCAGCAGCCGAAACAGGGAAAACTATGGCTACACCTTC